This paragraph covers one T cell receptor (beta chain) sequence. Its matching antigen is unknown. This specimen comes from a study of shared clonotypes between healthy human individuals. Study outcomes and limitations: In general, naive subsets displayed greater estimated richness than memory subsets did.

Profiling relied on immunoSEQ multiplex PCR, and the TCRdb table lists in-frame clones only, not all of them. The sample records 2.3 million or so clones, approximately 93% being singletons. V was cut by 6 bases and J by 15 bases, with 15 bases left in between. Germline assignment: CDR1 MNHNY and CDR2 SVGAGI (reference sequence). The CDR3 is made up of 11 amino acids. This receptor was taken from a man between 18 and 29 years old in good health. Some clones in this sample may be carry-over from other donors' samples. V is TRBV6-6 and J is TRBJ2-1; unclear D gene. What was sequenced was naive CD4+ T cells from PBMCs. Regarding subset: CD45RA+ positively selected. The CDR3 DNA is TGTGCCAGCAGCCCCAACTCGGTGTCGTTCTTC. This translates into CASSPNSVSFF.